This T cell receptor (beta chain) was sequenced during a study of blood T cell repertoires in COVID-19. Study details: PBMCs, B-cell-depleted T cells, or T cells were the source of the cDNA or gDNA that made up the material.

TCRdb's copy holds only in-frame clones and misses some; the assay was immunoSEQ multiplex PCR. The data show more than 65,000 clones, around 80% seen once. The CDR3 contains 20 residues. Germline V lookup: CDR1 SGHRS, CDR2 YFSETQ. V shed 4 bases, J shed 5 bases, and the junction held 26 bases outside the gene matches. This clone was picked up one time. The chain has TRBV5-1 and TRBJ1-1, with 7 nucleotides matching TRBD1. Sequencing was performed on peripheral blood. The receptor's source is an older woman with acute or convalescent COVID-19. The CDR3 here is CASSPGPEAGGYWGKTEAFF. The CDR3 DNA reads as TGCGCCAGCAGCCCCGGGCCGGAGGCAGGGGGATACTGGGGGAAGACTGAAGCTTTCTTT.